The 25 T cell receptor beta chains below come from one sample, sequenced in a study of ipilimumab plus nivolumab after autologous stem cell transplantation. Measured with immunoSEQ multiplex PCR; TCRdb has only the in-frame clones, and not every one. The sample gives some 9,300 clones, 60% to 80% of which show up once; about 19% is in the top ten. The source was PBMCs, collected in a trial of ipilimumab plus nivolumab as post-transplant consolidation. The receptors come from a female donor with multiple myeloma.

For this clone: Additional DNA sequences in this sample encode the identical CDR3. The CDR3 loop reads CASSGTGGLPGELFF. The CDR3 DNA reads as TGTGCCAGCAGTGGGACAGGGGGCTTGCCCGGGGAGCTGTTTTTT. V is TRBV9 and J is TRBJ2-2; 12 bases line up with TRBD1. The CDR3 is 15 amino acids. J gave up 6 bases and V 5 bases, and 5 bases lay outside the gene matches. CDR1 and CDR2 (germline): SGDLS, YYNGEE.

In its sample, this clone was seen once. This sequence joins TRBV6-1 and TRBJ2-3, with unresolved D. The CDR3 has 13 amino acids. V lost 2 bases and J lost 8, with 11 bases in between. Germline loops: CDR1 MNHNS, CDR2 SASEGT. DNA of the CDR3: TGTGCCAGCAGTGAACTTTTTGAACCTACGCAGTATTTT. Translating it yields CASSELFEPTQYF.

The rearrangement links TRBV28 to TRBJ2-7; 9 bases line up with TRBD1. Germline V CDR1 and CDR2: MDHEN, SYDVKM. The trim removed 5 bases at V and 4 bases at J, leaving 9 bases unmatched. The CDR3 totals 15 residues. The CDR3 reads CASSNTGGIGYEQYF. Here the CDR3 DNA reads TGTGCCAGCAGTAACACAGGGGGCATTGGGTACGAGCAGTACTTC.

This clone showed up just a few times. The rearrangement links TRBV5-4 to TRBJ2-3; D remains unclear. The CDR3 has 15 residues. V was shortened by 4 bases and J by 7 bases, with 19 bases between the two germline ends. Germline CDR1 reads SGHNT; CDR2 reads YYREEE (reference sequence). The CDR3 DNA sequence: TGTGCCAGCAGCGAGGACGGACGAGCCGAGAATACGCAGTATTTT. Translation: CASSEDGRAENTQYF. Looking up the rest from reference TRBV5-4 and TRBJ2-3 gives the full variable domain: ETGVTQSPTHLIKTRGQQVTLRCSSQSGHNTVSWYQQALGQGPQFIFQYYREEENGRGNFPPRFSGLQFPNYSSELNVNALELDDSALYLCASSEDGRAENTQYFGPGTRLTVL.

The genes are TRBV11-2 and TRBJ2-3, with D maybe TRBD1 (5 bases). The germline V gene has CDR1 SGHAT and CDR2 FQNNGV. The V end was cut by 4 bases, the J end by 3 bases, with 11 bases between. The CDR3 has 14 amino acids. CDR3 sequence (DNA): TGTGCCAGCAGCTCCGGACATTCGACAGATACGCAGTATTTT. It codes for CASSSGHSTDTQYF.

CDR3 in amino acids: CASRKGGADRNTGELFF. In DNA form, the CDR3 reads TGTGCCAGCAGGAAGGGTGGGGCAGATCGGAACACCGGGGAGCTGTTTTTT. This chain uses TRBV27 with TRBJ2-2; a weak D match, TRBD1 (5 bases). This CDR3 region has 17 residues. CDR1 is MNHEY, CDR2 SMNVEV, per germline (reference sequence). V was pared by 6 bases and J by 1 base, with 18 bases between.

V gene TRBV6-5 combines with J gene TRBJ2-1, with D tentatively TRBD2 (5 bases). Germline V gives CDR1 MNHEY, CDR2 SVGAGI. Trimming left V 5 bases short and J 6 bases short, with 14 bases between. The CDR3 is made up of 14 amino acids. CDR3 DNA sequence: TGTGCCAGCAGTCCGGACTGGAACCTCAATGAGCAGTTCTTC. Protein product: CASSPDWNLNEQFF.

Of note for this clone: This sequence may be a read error, since a much larger clone differs from it by one base. Other DNA sequences in the sample encode the same CDR3. V is TRBV11-2 and J is TRBJ1-3, with 9 bases aligning to TRBD1. Germline values: CDR1 SGHAT, CDR2 FQNNGV. The CDR3 spans 16 residues. Unmatched junction bases numbered 3, after V lost 3 bases and J lost 0 bases. The CDR3 coding sequence is TGTGCCAGCAGCTTGACAGGGGGAAACTCTGGAAACACCATATATTTT. Translated, it gives CASSLTGGNSGNTIYF.

The rearrangement links TRBV10-1 to TRBJ2-3, with 11 positions matching TRBD2. Germline V gene data show CDR1 as WNHNN and CDR2 as SYGVQD (reference sequence). The CDR3 extends over 23 amino acids. V dropped 0 bases and J dropped 0; count of bases not matched to a gene: 20. The CDR3 DNA sequence: TGCGCCAGCAGTGAGTCCGGCCTTCCCGGGACTAGCGGAGTGGGACCTAGCACAGATACGCAGTATTTT. It is translated as CASSESGLPGTSGVGPSTDTQYF.

The CDR3 nucleotides are TGTGCCAGCAGCCAGCTTGTTTATTTCGCATCCTACGAGCAGTACTTC. The encoded protein is CASSQLVYFASYEQYF. The chain uses TRBV5-8 and TRBJ2-7; D uncertain. CDR3 length equals 16 residues. Germline V gene data show CDR1 as SGHTS and CDR2 as YDEGEE. The V end lost 4 bases, the J end lost 1 base, and 18 bases lay between the germline ends. Using reference TRBV5-8 and TRBJ2-7 for the parts outside the CDR3, the full variable domain is EAGVTQSPTHLIKTRGQQATLRCSPISGHTSVYWYQQALGLGLQFLLWYDEGEERNRGNFPPRFSGRQFPNYSSELNVNALELEDSALYLCASSQLVYFASYEQYFGPGTRLTVT.

This clone appeared a few times. V is TRBV28 and J is TRBJ1-2; D is possibly TRBD1 (5 bases). Germline CDR1 MDHEN, CDR2 SYDVKM. With 3 bases removed from V and 5 bases from J, the gap between germline ends came to 19 bases. This CDR3 region has 16 residues. This CDR3 reads CASSFTRDALGYGYTF. CDR3 nucleotides: TGTGCCAGCAGTTTCACACGGGACGCCCTGGGGTATGGCTACACCTTC.

This chain connects TRBV29-1 to TRBJ1-3; perhaps TRBD1 as D (5 bases). The V and J ends lost 4 bases and 0 bases respectively, with 13 bases between them. This CDR3 contains 15 residues. Germline V gene data show CDR1 as SQVTM and CDR2 as ANQGSEA. The CDR3 nucleotides are TGCAGCGTTGTAGGGACGCAAGTCTCTGGAAACACCATATATTTT. This gives the protein CSVVGTQVSGNTIYF.

This clone has a handful of counts. This specimen includes other DNA sequences encoding the same CDR3. The gene calls are TRBV6-6 and TRBJ2-7; D may be TRBD1 (6 bases). The CDR3 has 14 residues. Per germline, CDR1 MNHNY and CDR2 SVGAGI (reference sequence). With 0 bases removed from V and 4 bases from J, the gap between germline ends came to 10 bases. This CDR3 reads CASSYSQGRYEQYF. The CDR3 DNA is TGTGCCAGCAGTTACTCACAGGGTCGGTACGAGCAGTACTTC.

The chain employs TRBV6-5 and TRBJ2-7; 7 nucleotides line up with TRBD2. This CDR3 is built from 15 residues. With 6 bases clipped from V and 4 bases from J, the junction kept 12 bases outside the gene matches. Germline CDR1 MNHEY, CDR2 SVGAGI. This CDR3 is CASRLGGMGAYEQYF. CDR3 coding DNA: TGTGCCAGCAGATTGGGGGGGATGGGTGCTTACGAGCAGTACTTC.

This rearrangement joins TRBV5-4 to TRBJ2-6; 7 positions agree with TRBD1. The CDR3 length is 17 residues. The V gene's germline CDR1 is SGHNT and CDR2 YYREEE (reference sequence). Trimming took 4 bases from V and 7 from J; bases not matched to a gene: 14. The CDR3 loop reads CASSPGTEVLLANVLTF. The DNA for the CDR3 is TGTGCCAGCAGCCCCGGGACAGAAGTTCTCTTAGCCAACGTCCTGACTTTC.

CDR3 sequence reads: CASSLTPTGINTEAFF. CDR3 coding DNA: TGTGCCAGCAGCTTGACCCCGACAGGGATCAACACTGAAGCTTTCTTT. The V gene is TRBV5-5, the J gene TRBJ1-1, with 7 bases fitting TRBD1. Germline V lookup: CDR1 SGHKS, CDR2 YYEKEE (reference sequence). This CDR3 has 16 residues. The V gene end was trimmed by 1 base and the J gene end by 2 bases; junction bases not matched to a gene: 8.

The gene calls are TRBV29-1 and TRBJ2-1; 7 bases are a match to TRBD1. The germline CDR1 and CDR2 sequences are SQVTM and ANQGSEA. V lost 7 bases to trimming and J lost 3 bases; unmatched junction nucleotides: 3. This CDR3 contains 12 residues. CDR3 sequence reads: CSEYRGYNEQFF. CDR3 nucleotide sequence: TGCAGCGAGTACAGGGGCTACAATGAGCAGTTCTTC.

The chain uses TRBV5-1 and TRBJ1-2, with a possible D match to TRBD1 (5 bases). CDR3 size: 15 residues. The V and J ends lost 0 bases and 4 bases respectively, with 13 bases between them. The germline CDR1 and CDR2 sequences are SGHRS and YFSETQ. The CDR3 reads CASSLAAGSGYGYTF. The CDR3 DNA reads TGCGCCAGCAGCTTGGCGGCAGGGTCTGGCTATGGCTACACCTTC.

In the case of this clone: The same CDR3 also results from other DNA sequences found in this sample. This rearrangement joins TRBV7-9 to TRBJ2-3; D unresolved. The CDR3 is 16 residues long. V was cut by 5 bases and J by 3 bases, with 18 bases left in between. Germline V gene sequence: CDR1 SEHNR, CDR2 FQNEAQ (reference sequence). As DNA, the CDR3 is TGTGCCAGCAGCCCGCGGACGAGATATAGTACAGATACGCAGTATTTT. Translated, it gives CASSPRTRYSTDTQYF.

The V and J genes are TRBV6-5 and TRBJ2-1; D call uncertain. Germline loops: CDR1 MNHEY, CDR2 SVGAGI. Trimming left V 3 bases short and J 10 bases short, with 7 bases between. The CDR3 runs to 11 residues. The CDR3 DNA sequence: TGTGCCAGCAGTTATAGCCAGGAGCAGTTCTTC. This encodes CASSYSQEQFF.

The chain recombines TRBV18 with TRBJ2-1; D not certain. Germline V CDR1 and CDR2: KGHSH, LQKENI. With 2 bases removed from V and 6 bases from J, the gap between germline ends came to 5 bases. CDR3 length equals 12 residues. This chain's CDR3 is CASSPVGNEQFF. In DNA, the CDR3 is TGTGCCAGCTCACCAGTCGGCAATGAGCAGTTCTTC.

V usage is TRBV27 and J usage is TRBJ2-3, with a weak D call TRBD1 (5 bases). This CDR3 comprises 14 residues. Trimming pared 2 bases from V and 2 bases from J, leaving 8 bases between. CDR1 is MNHEY and CDR2 is SMNVEV in the germline V gene (reference sequence). The CDR3 nucleotides are TGTGCCAGCAGTTTAAGACAGTACACAGATACGCAGTATTTT. Protein product: CASSLRQYTDTQYF.

This clone was counted only a few times. This chain uses TRBV7-9 with TRBJ2-7, with D tentatively TRBD1 or TRBD2 (5 bases each). The CDR3 is 14 residues long. V dropped 5 bases and J dropped 3 bases, with 14 bases sitting between them. Germline loops: CDR1 SEHNR, CDR2 FQNEAQ (reference sequence). In DNA form, the CDR3 reads TGTGCCAGCAGCCCAGGGACCCTAGGCTACGAGCAGTACTTC. Its protein is CASSPGTLGYEQYF.

The rearrangement links TRBV27 to TRBJ2-1; D might be TRBD1 (6 bases). Germline CDR1 is MNHEY and CDR2 is SMNVEV (reference sequence). Trimming shortened V by 3 bases and J by 8 bases, and 14 bases separated the two germline ends. This CDR3 is 14 amino acids long. The CDR3 nucleotides read TGTGCCAGCAGTTTCCCAGGGGCTTTCTATGAGCAGTTCTTC. Translated: CASSFPGAFYEQFF.

This clone was detected only a few times. This chain links TRBV15 with TRBJ2-7; D is perhaps TRBD1 (6 bases). The V gene's germline CDR1 is LNHNV and CDR2 YYDKDF (reference sequence). The ends were cut back, 0 bases at V and 3 bases at J, with 12 bases in the middle. This CDR3 spans 15 amino acids. The CDR3 nucleotides read TGTGCCACCAGCAGAGATAGTTGGACAGACTACGAGCAGTACTTC. Protein product: CATSRDSWTDYEQYF. Using reference TRBV15 and TRBJ2-7 for the parts outside the CDR3, the full variable domain is DAMVIQNPRYQVTQFGKPVTLSCSQTLNHNVMYWYQQKSSQAPKLLFHYYDKDFNNEADTPDNFQSRRPNTSFCFLDIRSPGLGDTAMYLCATSRDSWTDYEQYFGPGTRLTVT.